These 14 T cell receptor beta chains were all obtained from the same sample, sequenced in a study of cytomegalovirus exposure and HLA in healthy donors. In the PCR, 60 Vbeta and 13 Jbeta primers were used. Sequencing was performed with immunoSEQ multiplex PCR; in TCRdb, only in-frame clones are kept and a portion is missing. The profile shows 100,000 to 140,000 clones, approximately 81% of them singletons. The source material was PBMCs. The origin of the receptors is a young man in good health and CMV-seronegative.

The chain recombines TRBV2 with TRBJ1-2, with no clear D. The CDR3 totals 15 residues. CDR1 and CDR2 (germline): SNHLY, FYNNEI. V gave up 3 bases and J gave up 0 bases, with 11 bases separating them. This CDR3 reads CASSDPRGANYGYTF. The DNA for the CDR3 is TGTGCCAGCAGTGACCCCCGGGGAGCTAACTATGGCTACACCTTC.

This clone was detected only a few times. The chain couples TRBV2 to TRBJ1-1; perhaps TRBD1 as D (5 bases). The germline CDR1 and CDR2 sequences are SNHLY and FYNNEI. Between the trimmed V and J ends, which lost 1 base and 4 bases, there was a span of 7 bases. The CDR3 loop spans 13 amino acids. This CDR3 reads CASSEVGGTEAFF. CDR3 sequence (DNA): TGTGCCAGCAGTGAAGTGGGGGGCACTGAAGCTTTCTTT.

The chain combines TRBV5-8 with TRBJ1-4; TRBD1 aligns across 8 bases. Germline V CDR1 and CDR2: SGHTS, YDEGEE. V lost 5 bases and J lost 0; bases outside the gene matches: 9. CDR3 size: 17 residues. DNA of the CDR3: TGTGCCAGCAGTTGGGGACAGGCCTCCTCAACTAATGAAAAACTGTTTTTT. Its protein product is CASSWGQASSTNEKLFF.

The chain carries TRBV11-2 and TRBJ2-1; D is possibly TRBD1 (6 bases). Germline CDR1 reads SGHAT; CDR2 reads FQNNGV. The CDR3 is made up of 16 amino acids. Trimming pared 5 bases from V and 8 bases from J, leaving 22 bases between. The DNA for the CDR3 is TGTGCCAGCAGCCCAAAGGCGGCAGGGACAACGCATGAGCAGTTCTTC. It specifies CASSPKAAGTTHEQFF.

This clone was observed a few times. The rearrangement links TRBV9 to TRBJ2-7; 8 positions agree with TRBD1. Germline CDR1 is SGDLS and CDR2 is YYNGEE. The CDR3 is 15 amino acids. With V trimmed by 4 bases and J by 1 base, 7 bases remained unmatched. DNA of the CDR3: TGTGCCAGCAGCACAACCGGGACAGGATCCTACGAGCAGTACTTC. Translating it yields CASSTTGTGSYEQYF.

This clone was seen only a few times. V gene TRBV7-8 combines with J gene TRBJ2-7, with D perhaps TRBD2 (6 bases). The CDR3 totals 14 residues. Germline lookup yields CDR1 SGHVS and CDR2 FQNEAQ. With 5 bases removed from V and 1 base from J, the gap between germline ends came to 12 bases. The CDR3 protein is CASSPETSSYEQYF. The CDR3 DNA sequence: TGTGCCAGCAGCCCGGAGACTAGTTCCTACGAGCAGTACTTC.

CDR3 DNA sequence: TGTGCCAGCCGACAGGTGTTAGGGGAGACCCAGTACTTC. Translated, it gives CASRQVLGETQYF. The J gene is TRBJ2-5, the V gene TRBV27, with D possibly being TRBD1 (6 bases). Germline CDR1 reads MNHEY; CDR2 reads SMNVEV (reference sequence). This CDR3 is 13 amino acids long. V lost 8 bases to trimming and J lost 5 bases, with 15 bases between them.

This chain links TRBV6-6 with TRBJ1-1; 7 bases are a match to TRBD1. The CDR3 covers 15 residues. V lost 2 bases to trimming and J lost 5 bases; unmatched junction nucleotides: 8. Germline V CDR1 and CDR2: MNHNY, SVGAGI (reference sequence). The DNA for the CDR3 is TGTGCCAGCAGTTACACGGGACAGATAGTTACTGAAGCTTTCTTT. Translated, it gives CASSYTGQIVTEAFF.

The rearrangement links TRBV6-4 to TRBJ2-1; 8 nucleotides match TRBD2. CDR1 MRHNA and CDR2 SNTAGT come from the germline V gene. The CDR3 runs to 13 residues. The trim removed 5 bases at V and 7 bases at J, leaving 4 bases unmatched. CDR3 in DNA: TGTGCCAGCAGTAGCGGGAGAGGAAATGAGCAGTTCTTC. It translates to CASSSGRGNEQFF.

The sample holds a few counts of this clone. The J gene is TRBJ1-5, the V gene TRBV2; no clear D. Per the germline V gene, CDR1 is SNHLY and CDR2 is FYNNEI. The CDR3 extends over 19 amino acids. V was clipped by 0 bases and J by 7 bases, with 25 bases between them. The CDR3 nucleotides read TGTGCCAGCAGTGAAGCCCCTTTCCCGTCGGGAGGAGTCGGACAGCCCCAGCATTTT. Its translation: CASSEAPFPSGGVGQPQHF.

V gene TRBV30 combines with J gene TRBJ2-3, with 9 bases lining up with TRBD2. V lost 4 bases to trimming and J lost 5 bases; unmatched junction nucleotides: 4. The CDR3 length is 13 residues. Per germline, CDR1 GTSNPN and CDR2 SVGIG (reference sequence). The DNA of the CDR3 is TGTGCCTGGAAACTAGCGGGCCGAGATACGCAGTATTTT. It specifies CAWKLAGRDTQYF.

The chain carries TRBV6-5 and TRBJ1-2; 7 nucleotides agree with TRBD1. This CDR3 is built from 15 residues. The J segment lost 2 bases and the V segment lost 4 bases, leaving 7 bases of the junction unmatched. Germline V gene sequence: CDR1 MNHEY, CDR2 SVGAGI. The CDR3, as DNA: TGTGCCAGCAGTTCTCACTCGGGACAGAACTATGGCTACACCTTC. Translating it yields CASSSHSGQNYGYTF.

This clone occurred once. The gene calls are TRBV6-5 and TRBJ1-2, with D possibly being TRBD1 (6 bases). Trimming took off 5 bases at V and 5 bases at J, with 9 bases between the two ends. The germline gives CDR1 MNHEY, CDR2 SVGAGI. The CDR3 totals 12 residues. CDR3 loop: CASSNQGYGYTF. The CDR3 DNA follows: TGTGCCAGCAGTAACCAGGGGTATGGCTACACCTTC.

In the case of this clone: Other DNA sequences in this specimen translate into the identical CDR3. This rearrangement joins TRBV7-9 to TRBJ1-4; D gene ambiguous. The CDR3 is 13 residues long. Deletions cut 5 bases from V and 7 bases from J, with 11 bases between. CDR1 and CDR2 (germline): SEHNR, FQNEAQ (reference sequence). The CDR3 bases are TGTGCCAGCAGCCCCACCACTGGTGAAAAACTGTTTTTT. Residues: CASSPTTGEKLFF.